The present entry profiles one T cell receptor (beta chain) with its context. The data were produced by immunoSEQ multiplex PCR, yet TCRdb's version contains in-frame clones alone and is incomplete. The table includes fewer than 60,000 clones, 85% to 95% detected once. The CDR3 sequence is 11 residues long. The V and J ends lost 1 base and 12 bases respectively, with 7 bases between them. Per germline, CDR1 LNHDA and CDR2 SQIVND (reference sequence). The sample is drawn from a study of control samples from healthy donors and cancer patients. This TCR was recovered from a man in his thirties or forties in good health. The chain couples TRBV19 to TRBJ2-1; either TRBD1 or TRBD2 may fit D (5 bases each). Material: blood. CDR3 sequence: CASSIGGGQFF. The CDR3, as DNA: TGTGCCAGTAGTATAGGTGGGGGGCAGTTCTTC. The whole variable domain, remainder taken from reference TRBV19 and TRBJ2-1, is DGGITQSPKYLFRKEGQNVTLSCEQNLNHDAMYWYRQDPGQGLRLIYYSQIVNDFQKGDIAEGYSVSREKKESFPLTVTSAQKNPTAFYLCASSIGGGQFFGPGTRLTVL.